This T cell receptor beta chain appears in the sequencing data of a study of blood T cell repertoires in COVID-19. In the study overall: Samples of COVID-19 (acute and convalescent) were obtained from the United States, Italy and Spain. T cells, B-cell-depleted T cells, or PBMCs provided the cDNA or gDNA that served as material.

Germline V CDR1 and CDR2: SNHLY, FYNNEI. Trimming took off 1 base at V and 11 bases at J, with 8 bases between the two ends. This CDR3 spans 12 amino acids. This clone was seen more than once but under ten times. Original analysis: Amplification of reference gene primers provided the estimated nucleated cell counts. Using immunoSEQ multiplex PCR, the repertoire was profiled, and TCRdb retains in-frame clones only, with some absent. V, J and clone size are those of that table, while D and trimming were read from the DNA. The repertoire holds a few hundred thousand clones, with roughly 84% as singletons.

The receptor was isolated from a woman aged 40 to 50 who had recovered from COVID-19. Sequenced material: peripheral blood. V usage is TRBV2 and J usage is TRBJ1-4; tentatively, D is TRBD1 (5 bases). This chain's CDR3 is CASSEEQEKLFF. The CDR3 nucleotides read TGTGCCAGCAGTGAAGAACAGGAGAAACTGTTTTTT. Looking up the rest from reference TRBV2 and TRBJ1-4 gives the full variable domain: EPEVTQTPSHQVTQMGQEVILRCVPISNHLYFYWYRQILGQKVEFLVSFYNNEISEKSEIFDDQFSVERPDGSNFTLKIRSTKLEDSAMYFCASSEEQEKLFFGSGTQLSVL.